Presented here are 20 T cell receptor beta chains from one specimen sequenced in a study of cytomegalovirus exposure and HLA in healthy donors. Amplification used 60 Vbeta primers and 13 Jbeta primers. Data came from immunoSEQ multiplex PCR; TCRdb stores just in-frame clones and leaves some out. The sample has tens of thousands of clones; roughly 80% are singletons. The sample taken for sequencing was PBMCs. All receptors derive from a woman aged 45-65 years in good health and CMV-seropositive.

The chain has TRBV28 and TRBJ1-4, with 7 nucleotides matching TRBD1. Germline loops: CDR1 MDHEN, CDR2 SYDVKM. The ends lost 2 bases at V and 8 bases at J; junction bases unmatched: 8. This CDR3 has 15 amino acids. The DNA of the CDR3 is TGTGCCAGCAGTTTAAAGGTGACAGGGACAGAAAAACTGTTTTTT. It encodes CASSLKVTGTEKLFF.

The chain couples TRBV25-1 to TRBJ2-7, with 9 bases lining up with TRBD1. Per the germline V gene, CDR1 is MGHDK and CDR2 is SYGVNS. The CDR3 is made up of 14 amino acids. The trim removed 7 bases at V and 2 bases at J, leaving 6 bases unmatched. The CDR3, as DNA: TGTGCCAGCATAGGACAGGGGCTCCCCTACGAGCAGTACTTC. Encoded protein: CASIGQGLPYEQYF.

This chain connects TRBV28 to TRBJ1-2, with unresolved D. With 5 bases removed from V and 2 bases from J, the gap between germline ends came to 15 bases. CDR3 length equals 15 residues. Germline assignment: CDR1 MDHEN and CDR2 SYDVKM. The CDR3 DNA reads TGTGCCAGCAGTCCAGCTGGACGGGAAAACTATGGCTACACCTTC. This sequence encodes CASSPAGRENYGYTF.

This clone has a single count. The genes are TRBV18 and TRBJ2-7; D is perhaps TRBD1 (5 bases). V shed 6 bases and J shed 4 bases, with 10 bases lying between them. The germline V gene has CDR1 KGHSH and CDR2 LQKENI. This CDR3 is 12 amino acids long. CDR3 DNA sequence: TGTGCCAGCTCCCCCAGGGAATACGAGCAGTACTTC. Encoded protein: CASSPREYEQYF.

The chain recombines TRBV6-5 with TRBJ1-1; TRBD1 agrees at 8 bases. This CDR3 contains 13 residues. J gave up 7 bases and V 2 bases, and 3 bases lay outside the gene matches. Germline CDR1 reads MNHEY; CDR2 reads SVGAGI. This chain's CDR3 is CASSYAGGIEAFF. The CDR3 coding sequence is TGTGCCAGCAGTTACGCAGGGGGCATTGAAGCTTTCTTT.

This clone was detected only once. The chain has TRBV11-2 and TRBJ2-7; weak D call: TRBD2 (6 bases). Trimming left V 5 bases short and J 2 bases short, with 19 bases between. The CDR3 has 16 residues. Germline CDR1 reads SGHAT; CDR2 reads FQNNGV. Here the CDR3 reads CASSLLSGVGPYEQYF. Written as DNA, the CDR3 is TGTGCCAGCAGCCTGCTTTCGGGGGTGGGACCCTACGAGCAGTACTTC.

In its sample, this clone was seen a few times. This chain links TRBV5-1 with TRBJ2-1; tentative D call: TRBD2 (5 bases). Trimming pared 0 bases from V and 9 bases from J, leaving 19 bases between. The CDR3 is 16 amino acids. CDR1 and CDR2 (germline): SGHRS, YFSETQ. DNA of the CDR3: TGCGCCAGCAGCTTGGCCGAGGGCCTCCCCGGACGTGAGCAGTTCTTC. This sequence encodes CASSLAEGLPGREQFF.

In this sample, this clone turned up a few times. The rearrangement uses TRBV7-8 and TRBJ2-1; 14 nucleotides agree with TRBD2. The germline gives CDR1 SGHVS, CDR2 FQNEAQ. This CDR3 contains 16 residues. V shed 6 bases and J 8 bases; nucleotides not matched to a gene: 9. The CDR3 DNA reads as TGTGCCAGCAGGGTCGGCGCGGGACTAGCGGGAGATGAGCAGTTCTTC. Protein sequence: CASRVGAGLAGDEQFF.

The CDR3 DNA reads as TGTGCCAGCAGCGTAGGAAGCCCTAGCGGGAGGGCCCCCTACGAGCAGTACTTC. Translation gives CASSVGSPSGRAPYEQYF. This chain uses TRBV9 with TRBJ2-7; 12 nucleotides line up with TRBD2. This CDR3 region has 18 residues. Trimming at V came to 0 bases and at J to 2 bases, leaving 9 bases not matched to a gene. Germline CDR1 SGDLS, CDR2 YYNGEE.

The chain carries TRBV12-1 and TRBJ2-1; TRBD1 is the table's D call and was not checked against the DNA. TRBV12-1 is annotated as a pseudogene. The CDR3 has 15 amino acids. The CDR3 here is CASSHGQWQYNEQFF. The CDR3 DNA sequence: TGTGCCAGCAGCCACGGACAGTGGCAGTACAATGAGCAGTTCTTC.

The CDR3 protein is CASSSGSGNQPQHF. CDR3 nucleotides: TGTGCCAGCAGCTCAGGGTCGGGCAATCAGCCCCAGCATTTT. The V gene is TRBV7-9, the J gene TRBJ1-5, with D maybe TRBD1 (5 bases). The length of the CDR3 is 14 residues. The germline CDR1 and CDR2 sequences are SEHNR and FQNEAQ (reference sequence). Deletions cut 4 bases from V and 2 bases from J, with 9 bases between.

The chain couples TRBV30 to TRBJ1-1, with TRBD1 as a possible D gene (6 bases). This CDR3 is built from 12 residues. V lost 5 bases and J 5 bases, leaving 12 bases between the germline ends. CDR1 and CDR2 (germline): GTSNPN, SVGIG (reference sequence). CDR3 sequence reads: CAWGPDRTEAFF. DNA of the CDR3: TGTGCCTGGGGTCCCGACAGGACTGAAGCTTTCTTT.

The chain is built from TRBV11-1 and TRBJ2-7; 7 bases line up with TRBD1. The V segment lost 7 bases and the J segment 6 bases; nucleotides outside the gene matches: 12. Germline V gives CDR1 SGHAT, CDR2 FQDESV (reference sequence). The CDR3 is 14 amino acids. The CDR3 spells CASTHPGQAVEQYF. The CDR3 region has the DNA TGTGCCAGCACCCACCCAGGACAGGCCGTCGAGCAGTACTTC.

Here the CDR3 DNA reads TGTGCCAGTAGTACTAGGGGGACTAGCGGGAGTGGAAGGTTCTTC. Translated, it gives CASSTRGTSGSGRFF. The chain joins TRBV19 to TRBJ2-1, with TRBD2 matching over 14 bases. The CDR3 consists of 15 residues. J lost 15 bases, V lost 4 bases, and 11 bases had no gene match. Germline CDR1 LNHDA, CDR2 SQIVND (reference sequence).

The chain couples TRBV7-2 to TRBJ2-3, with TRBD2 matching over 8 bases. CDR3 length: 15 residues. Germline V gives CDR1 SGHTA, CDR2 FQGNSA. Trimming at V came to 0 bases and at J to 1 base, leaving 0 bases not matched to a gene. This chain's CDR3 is CASSLAAGGTDTQYF. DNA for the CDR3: TGTGCCAGCAGCTTAGCAGCGGGAGGCACAGATACGCAGTATTTT.

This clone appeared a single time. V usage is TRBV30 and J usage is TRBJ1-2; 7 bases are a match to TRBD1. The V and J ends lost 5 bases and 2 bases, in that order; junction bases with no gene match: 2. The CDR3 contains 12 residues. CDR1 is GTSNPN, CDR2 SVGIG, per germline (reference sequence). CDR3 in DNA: TGTGCCTGGGGGGGACAGAACTATGGCTACACCTTC. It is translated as CAWGGQNYGYTF.

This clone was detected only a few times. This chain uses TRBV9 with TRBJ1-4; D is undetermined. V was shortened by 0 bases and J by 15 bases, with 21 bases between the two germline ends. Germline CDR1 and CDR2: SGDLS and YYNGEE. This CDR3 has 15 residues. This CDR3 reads CASSVGSSIGPELFF. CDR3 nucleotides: TGTGCCAGCAGCGTAGGGTCATCGATAGGCCCGGAGTTGTTTTTT. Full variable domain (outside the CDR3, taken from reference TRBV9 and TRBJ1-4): DSGVTQTPKHLITATGQRVTLRCSPRSGDLSVYWYQQSLDQGLQFLIQYYNGEERAKGNILERFSAQQFPDLHSELNLSSLELGDSALYFCASSVGSSIGPELFFGSGTQLSVL.

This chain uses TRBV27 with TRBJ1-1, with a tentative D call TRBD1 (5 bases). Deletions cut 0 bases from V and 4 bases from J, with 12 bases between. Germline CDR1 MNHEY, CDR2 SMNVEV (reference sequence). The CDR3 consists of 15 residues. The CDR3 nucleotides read TGTGCCAGCAGTTTATCGATCGGGGGTCGCACTGAAGCTTTCTTT. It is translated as CASSLSIGGRTEAFF.

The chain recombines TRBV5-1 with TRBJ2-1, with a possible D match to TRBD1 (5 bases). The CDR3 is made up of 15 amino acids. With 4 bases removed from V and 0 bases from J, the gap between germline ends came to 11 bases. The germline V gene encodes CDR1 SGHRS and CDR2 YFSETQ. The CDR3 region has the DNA TGCGCCAGCAGCCCCTCAGGGATCTCCTACAATGAGCAGTTCTTC. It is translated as CASSPSGISYNEQFF.

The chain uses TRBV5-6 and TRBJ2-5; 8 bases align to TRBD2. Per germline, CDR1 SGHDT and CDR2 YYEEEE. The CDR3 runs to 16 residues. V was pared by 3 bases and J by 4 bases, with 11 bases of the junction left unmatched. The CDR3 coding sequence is TGTGCCAGCAGCTGGGTAGCGGGAAGTTTTTTAGAGACCCAGTACTTC. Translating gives CASSWVAGSFLETQYF.